This TCR beta chain is from a study of T-cell reconstitution after alpha-beta-depleted transplantation in children. This clonotype was seen a handful of times. Its matching antigen is unknown. Trimming shortened V by 7 bases and J by 5 bases, and 17 bases separated the two germline ends. Germline V gene data show CDR1 as SGHNT and CDR2 as YENEEA. This CDR3 is 14 amino acids long. A library of TCRbeta sequences, prepared with unique molecular identifiers, was generated. TCRdb processed the PCR reads anew with MiXCR; each CDR3 protein has one entry. The profile shows about a million distinct CDR3 sequences, roughly 29% of them singletons. Study findings and constraints: A year had passed since transplant, and T-cell counts and diversity by then came mostly from newly produced T cells. Alpha-beta T cells about two months after transplant reportedly derived from several hundred expanded graft clones.

The chain recombines TRBV11-3 with TRBJ2-5, with D perhaps given as TRBD1 or TRBD2 (5 bases each). The sample was PBMCs, mostly from graft donor cells, taken 360 days after TCRalphabeta/CD19-depleted stem cell transplant. This TCR was recovered from a boy under two years old who had a stem cell transplant for SCID, so the T cells may come from the graft donor. The DNA of the CDR3 is TGTGCCAGCAAAGGGTACGACGGGGACGAGACCCAGTACTTC. Translated, it gives CASKGYDGDETQYF.